The 28 T cell receptor beta chains presented below share a single source sample, sequenced in a study of chemoradiotherapy in HPV16-positive cancers. Using immunoSEQ multiplex PCR, the repertoire was profiled, and TCRdb retains in-frame clones only, with some absent. This sample has more than 9,000 clones, with roughly 76% found just once. Sampling was conducted from a patient who underwent chemoradiotherapy. The receptor source for this set is a human donor with HPV-associated anogenital cancer.

The chain has TRBV6-5 and TRBJ1-2; the D is unclear. V was clipped by 2 bases and J by 8 bases, with 15 bases between them. This CDR3 has 14 amino acids. Germline V lookup: CDR1 MNHEY, CDR2 SVGAGI. CDR3 in amino acids: CASSYLEAGTGYTF. The CDR3 nucleotides are TGTGCCAGCAGTTACCTGGAAGCGGGAACGGGCTACACCTTC.

The chain uses TRBV7-9 and TRBJ2-5, with TRBD1 as a possible D gene (5 bases). This CDR3 is built from 19 residues. The germline V and J ends were trimmed by 1 base and 0 bases, with 21 bases remaining between them. Germline V lookup: CDR1 SEHNR, CDR2 FQNEAQ (reference sequence). The CDR3 DNA reads as TGTGCCAGCAGCTTAGTAGGGGCCCTGAACCCGGAGTACCAAGAGACCCAGTACTTC. Encoded protein: CASSLVGALNPEYQETQYF.

The chain is built from TRBV6-1 and TRBJ1-5; weak D call: TRBD1 (5 bases). CDR1 is MNHNS, CDR2 SASEGT, per germline. The V gene lost 0 bases and the J gene lost 3 bases, with 9 bases spanning the gap. This CDR3 has 15 amino acids. CDR3 loop: CASSEAQDYNQPQHF. In nucleotides, the CDR3 is TGTGCCAGCAGTGAAGCACAGGACTACAATCAGCCCCAGCATTTT.

The chain carries TRBV28 and TRBJ1-2, with TRBD1 identical over 9 bases. V lost 6 bases and J lost 6; bases outside the gene matches: 8. The CDR3 consists of 14 residues. Per germline, CDR1 MDHEN and CDR2 SYDVKM. The CDR3 DNA reads TGTGCCAGCAGACGGGACAGGGTAGGGCATGGCTACACCTTC. This translates into CASRRDRVGHGYTF.

This rearrangement joins TRBV7-9 to TRBJ2-3, with D possibly matching TRBD1 (6 bases). V lost 5 bases to trimming and J lost 6 bases, with 15 bases between them. The germline V gene encodes CDR1 SEHNR and CDR2 FQNEAQ (reference sequence). The CDR3 runs to 14 residues. The CDR3 reads CASSPTGPWDTQYF. For the CDR3, the DNA is TGTGCCAGCAGCCCGACAGGTCCTTGGGATACGCAGTATTTT.

The chain uses TRBV6-4 and TRBJ2-2; D is unclear. Germline assignment: CDR1 MRHNA and CDR2 SNTAGT. The CDR3 is 13 amino acids. V dropped 2 bases and J dropped 5 bases, with 6 bases sitting between them. The CDR3 coding sequence is TGTGCCAGCAGTGACAGGGATACCGGGGAGCTGTTTTTT. It specifies CASSDRDTGELFF.

The chain has TRBV30 and TRBJ2-5; 7 positions match TRBD1. The V and J ends lost 4 bases and 1 base, in that order; junction bases with no gene match: 0. The CDR3 length is 12 residues. CDR1 and CDR2 (germline): GTSNPN, SVGIG (reference sequence). CDR3 sequence reads: CAWKGAQETQYF. CDR3 coding DNA: TGTGCCTGGAAGGGGGCCCAAGAGACCCAGTACTTC.

The chain combines TRBV19 with TRBJ1-1; unclear D gene. This CDR3 contains 14 residues. The V and J ends lost 3 bases and 1 base respectively, with 9 bases between them. Germline V gene sequence: CDR1 LNHDA, CDR2 SQIVND (reference sequence). CDR3 in amino acids: CASSIDMSNTEAFF. CDR3 nucleotides: TGTGCCAGTAGTATCGATATGTCGAACACTGAAGCTTTCTTT. Using reference TRBV19 and TRBJ1-1 for the parts outside the CDR3, the full variable domain is DGGITQSPKYLFRKEGQNVTLSCEQNLNHDAMYWYRQDPGQGLRLIYYSQIVNDFQKGDIAEGYSVSREKKESFPLTVTSAQKNPTAFYLCASSIDMSNTEAFFGQGTRLTVV.

The chain is built from TRBV6-5 and TRBJ1-1; 8 bases fit TRBD1. The CDR3 sequence is 13 residues long. Trimming removed 4 bases from V and 10 bases from J; junction bases left unmatched: 8. CDR1 and CDR2 (germline): MNHEY, SVGAGI. The CDR3 DNA follows: TGTGCCAGCAGTTCTGGGACAGGCTTGGGAGCTTTCTTT. Amino acids: CASSSGTGLGAFF.

The rearrangement uses TRBV13 and TRBJ1-1; the D is unclear. The CDR3 covers 15 residues. The germline V gene encodes CDR1 PRHDT and CDR2 FYEKMQ (reference sequence). The V gene lost 2 bases and the J gene lost 4 bases, with 14 bases spanning the gap. Here the CDR3 DNA reads TGTGCCAGCAGCTTACAGGAGACGGAGGGCACTGAAGCTTTCTTT. It specifies CASSLQETEGTEAFF.

This chain joins TRBV7-8 and TRBJ2-7, with 7 bases identical to TRBD2. Germline trimming cut 0 bases from V and 0 bases from J; bases unmatched to any gene: 14. Germline V lookup: CDR1 SGHVS, CDR2 FQNEAQ. The CDR3 is 19 amino acids. CDR3 loop: CASSLAGGLAEAFSYEQYF. As DNA, the CDR3 is TGTGCCAGCAGCTTAGCCGGAGGGCTAGCGGAGGCCTTCTCCTACGAGCAGTACTTC.

This chain links TRBV5-4 with TRBJ2-2, with 9 bases aligning to TRBD1. V dropped 4 bases and J dropped 4; count of bases not matched to a gene: 8. Germline V gene sequence: CDR1 SGHNT, CDR2 YYREEE (reference sequence). This CDR3 comprises 16 residues. CDR3 in amino acids: CASSGGQGMGTGELFF. CDR3 coding DNA: TGTGCCAGCAGCGGAGGACAGGGGATGGGCACCGGGGAGCTGTTTTTT.

This sequence joins TRBV7-2 and TRBJ2-1; 7 nucleotides align to TRBD2. Germline trimming cut 2 bases from V and 4 bases from J; bases unmatched to any gene: 11. The CDR3 loop spans 17 amino acids. CDR1 SGHTA and CDR2 FQGNSA come from the germline V gene. CDR3 DNA sequence: TGTGCCAGCAGCTTAAAGGCGAGTAGCGGGCCTTACAATGAGCAGTTCTTC. Its translation: CASSLKASSGPYNEQFF.

The gene calls are TRBV2 and TRBJ1-2; 11 bases map to TRBD1. Germline CDR1 reads SNHLY; CDR2 reads FYNNEI. With 7 bases clipped from V and 5 bases from J, the junction kept 12 bases outside the gene matches. The CDR3 has 16 amino acids. DNA for the CDR3: TGTGCCAGCAAGATCGGACAGGGGGCAAACCTATATGGCTACACCTTC. It is translated as CASKIGQGANLYGYTF. Complete variable domain (other parts from reference TRBV2 and TRBJ1-2): EPEVTQTPSHQVTQMGQEVILRCVPISNHLYFYWYRQILGQKVEFLVSFYNNEISEKSEIFDDQFSVERPDGSNFTLKIRSTKLEDSAMYFCASKIGQGANLYGYTFGSGTRLTVV.

The V and J genes are TRBV4-2 and TRBJ2-3; a possible D gene is TRBD2 (5 bases). Germline loops: CDR1 LGHNA, CDR2 YNFKEQ. V was trimmed by 0 bases and J by 0 bases, leaving 13 bases between them. The CDR3 extends over 17 amino acids. CDR3 DNA: TGTGCCAGCAGCCAAGATGGAGGCGGTTCTAGCACAGATACGCAGTATTTT. Translating it yields CASSQDGGGSSTDTQYF.

The chain carries TRBV19 and TRBJ2-5, with D uncertain. CDR3 length equals 13 residues. V lost 2 bases to trimming and J lost 4 bases, with 8 bases between them. Germline values: CDR1 LNHDA, CDR2 SQIVND (reference sequence). The CDR3 DNA sequence: TGTGCCAGTAGTATACAAAGGGTAGAGACCCAGTACTTC. This codes for CASSIQRVETQYF.

The chain couples TRBV28 to TRBJ1-1, with 9 nucleotides matching TRBD1. The CDR3 covers 15 residues. Germline assignment: CDR1 MDHEN and CDR2 SYDVKM. J was trimmed by 0 bases and V by 8 bases; bases with no gene match: 7. DNA of the CDR3: TGTGCCAGCTCGGACAGGGGCAATTTGAACACTGAAGCTTTCTTT. Translating it yields CASSDRGNLNTEAFF.

This rearrangement joins TRBV11-2 to TRBJ2-5, with TRBD1 as a possible D gene (6 bases). TRBJ2-7 matches the DNA end more closely, so the J call is doubtful. The CDR3 totals 15 residues. Per the germline V gene, CDR1 is SGHAT and CDR2 is FQNNGV. The chain's CDR3 is CASSLEGGRSYEQYF. DNA for the CDR3: TGTGCCAGCAGCTTAGAAGGGGGTCGGTCCTACGAGCAGTACTTC.

The rearrangement links TRBV7-2 to TRBJ2-1; 11 nucleotides match TRBD2. The CDR3 has 18 residues. Trimming removed 1 base from V and 0 bases from J; junction bases left unmatched: 5. Germline loops: CDR1 SGHTA, CDR2 FQGNSA. This chain's CDR3 is CASSLGGGTSGSYNEQFF. The DNA for the CDR3 is TGTGCCAGCAGCTTAGGGGGGGGGACTAGCGGCTCCTACAATGAGCAGTTCTTC.

The gene calls are TRBV9 and TRBJ1-2; 8 bases are shared with TRBD1. The germline V gene encodes CDR1 SGDLS and CDR2 YYNGEE. The CDR3 runs to 13 residues. The J segment lost 4 bases and the V segment lost 3 bases, leaving 2 bases of the junction unmatched. The CDR3 DNA reads TGTGCCAGCAGCGAACAGGGGGGCTATGGCTACACCTTC. Translation: CASSEQGGYGYTF. Looking up the rest from reference TRBV9 and TRBJ1-2 gives the full variable domain: DSGVTQTPKHLITATGQRVTLRCSPRSGDLSVYWYQQSLDQGLQFLIQYYNGEERAKGNILERFSAQQFPDLHSELNLSSLELGDSALYFCASSEQGGYGYTFGSGTRLTVV.

V and J are TRBV6-1 and TRBJ2-3; D possibly uses TRBD1 or TRBD2 (5 bases each). V was pared by 6 bases and J by 8 bases, with 9 bases between. Germline CDR1 and CDR2: MNHNS and SASEGT. The CDR3 has 11 amino acids. The CDR3 nucleotides read TGTGCCAGCAGGGGACCCTCTACGCAGTATTTT. As protein: CASRGPSTQYF.

V and J are TRBV7-9 and TRBJ2-5, with D unclear. The CDR3 runs 14 residues. The ends were cut back, 1 base at V and 3 bases at J, with 9 bases in the middle. Germline values: CDR1 SEHNR, CDR2 FQNEAQ (reference sequence). The DNA of the CDR3 is TGTGCCAGCAGCTTAGTAACCAGCAAAGAGACCCAGTACTTC. Translating it yields CASSLVTSKETQYF.

The rearrangement links TRBV2 to TRBJ2-5; possible D gene TRBD2, 5 bases. The V end was cut by 8 bases, the J end by 6 bases, with 16 bases between. The germline V gene encodes CDR1 SNHLY and CDR2 FYNNEI. CDR3 length: 13 amino acids. The CDR3: CASRSNFGKTQYF. As DNA, the CDR3 is TGTGCCAGCCGCAGTAACTTCGGGAAGACCCAGTACTTC. Variable domain in full (rest from reference TRBV2 and TRBJ2-5): EPEVTQTPSHQVTQMGQEVILRCVPISNHLYFYWYRQILGQKVEFLVSFYNNEISEKSEIFDDQFSVERPDGSNFTLKIRSTKLEDSAMYFCASRSNFGKTQYFGPGTRLLVL.

Here the CDR3 reads CASRALGEEQYF. Here the CDR3 DNA reads TGTGCCAGCAGGGCCTTGGGGGAAGAGCAGTACTTC. The chain is built from TRBV28 and TRBJ2-7; the D gene could be TRBD1 or TRBD2 (5 bases each). The CDR3 runs to 12 residues. Germline V lookup: CDR1 MDHEN, CDR2 SYDVKM. Trimming removed 6 bases from V and 7 bases from J, with 13 bases in between.

This sequence joins TRBV19 and TRBJ2-5; 7 bases fit TRBD2. CDR3 length: 15 amino acids. V gave up 5 bases and J gave up 2 bases; unmatched junction bases: 8. Germline lookup yields CDR1 LNHDA and CDR2 SQIVND (reference sequence). The CDR3 sequence is CASSPNGGVQETQYF. The CDR3 DNA reads as TGTGCCAGTAGTCCGAATGGGGGGGTACAAGAGACCCAGTACTTC.

This chain links TRBV6-1 with TRBJ2-7; D is undetermined. CDR1 and CDR2 (germline): MNHNS, SASEGT. This CDR3 is built from 13 residues. V lost 2 bases, J lost 2 bases, and 7 bases lay in between. The CDR3 nucleotides read TGTGCCAGCAGTGAACAGAATGCCTACGAGCAGTACTTC. Its protein is CASSEQNAYEQYF.

V is TRBV20-1 and J is TRBJ2-1; unclear D gene. The CDR3 totals 11 residues. Per the germline V gene, CDR1 is DFQATT and CDR2 is SNEGSKA (reference sequence). The germline V and J ends were trimmed by 1 base and 6 bases, with 4 bases remaining between them. CDR3 in amino acids: CSARGFNEQFF. The CDR3 DNA sequence: TGCAGTGCTAGAGGTTTCAATGAGCAGTTCTTC.

The chain uses TRBV11-1 and TRBJ2-7; 8 nucleotides line up with TRBD1. This CDR3 spans 15 amino acids. J lost 2 bases, V lost 3 bases, and 6 bases had no gene match. Germline CDR1 and CDR2: SGHAT and FQDESV (reference sequence). The CDR3, as DNA: TGTGCCAGCAGCTTGGGTCAGGGGGCGGCCTACGAGCAGTACTTC. Encoded protein: CASSLGQGAAYEQYF.